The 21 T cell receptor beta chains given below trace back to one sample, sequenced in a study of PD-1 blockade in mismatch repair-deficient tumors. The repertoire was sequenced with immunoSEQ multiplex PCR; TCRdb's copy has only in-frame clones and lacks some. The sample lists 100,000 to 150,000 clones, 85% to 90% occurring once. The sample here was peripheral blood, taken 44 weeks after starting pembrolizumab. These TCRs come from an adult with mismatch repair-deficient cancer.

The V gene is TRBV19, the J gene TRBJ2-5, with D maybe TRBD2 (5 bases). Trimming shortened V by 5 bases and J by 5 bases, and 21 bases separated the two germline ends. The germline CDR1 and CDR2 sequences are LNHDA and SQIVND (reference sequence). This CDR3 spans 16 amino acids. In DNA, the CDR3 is TGTGCCAGTAGTGTGAGCGGACGAGGGATAATGGAGACCCAGTACTTC. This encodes CASSVSGRGIMETQYF.

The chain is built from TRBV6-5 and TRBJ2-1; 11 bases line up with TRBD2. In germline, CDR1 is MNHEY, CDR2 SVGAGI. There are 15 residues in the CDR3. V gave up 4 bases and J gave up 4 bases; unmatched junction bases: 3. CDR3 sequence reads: CASSSIAGGYNEQFF. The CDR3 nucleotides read TGTGCCAGCAGTTCCATAGCGGGAGGGTACAATGAGCAGTTCTTC.

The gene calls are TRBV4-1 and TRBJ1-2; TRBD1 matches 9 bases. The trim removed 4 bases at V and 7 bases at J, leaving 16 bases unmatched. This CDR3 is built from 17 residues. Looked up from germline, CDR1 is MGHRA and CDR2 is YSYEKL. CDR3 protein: CASSPFRPDRGLVGYTF. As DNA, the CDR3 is TGCGCCAGCAGCCCGTTCAGACCGGACAGGGGTCTTGTTGGCTACACCTTC.

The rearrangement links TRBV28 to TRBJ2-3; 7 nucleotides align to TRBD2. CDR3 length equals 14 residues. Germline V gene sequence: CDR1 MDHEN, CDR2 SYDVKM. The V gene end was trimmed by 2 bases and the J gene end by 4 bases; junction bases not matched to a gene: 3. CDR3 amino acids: CASSLLREADTQYF. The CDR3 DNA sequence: TGTGCCAGCAGTTTACTCCGGGAGGCAGATACGCAGTATTTT.

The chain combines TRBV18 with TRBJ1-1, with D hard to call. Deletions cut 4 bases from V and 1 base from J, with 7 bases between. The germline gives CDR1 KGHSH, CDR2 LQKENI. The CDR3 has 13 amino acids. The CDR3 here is CASSHGENTEAFF. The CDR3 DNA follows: TGTGCCAGCTCACACGGGGAGAACACTGAAGCTTTCTTT.

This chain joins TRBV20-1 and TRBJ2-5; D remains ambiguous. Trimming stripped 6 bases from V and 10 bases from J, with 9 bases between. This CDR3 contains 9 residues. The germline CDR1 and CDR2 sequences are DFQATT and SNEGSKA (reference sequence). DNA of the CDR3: TGCAGTGCCTATAATAGCCAGTACTTC. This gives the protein CSAYNSQYF.

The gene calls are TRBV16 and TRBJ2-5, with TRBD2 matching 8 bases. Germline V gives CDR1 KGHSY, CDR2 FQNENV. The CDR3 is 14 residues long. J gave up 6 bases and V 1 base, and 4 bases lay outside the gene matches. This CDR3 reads CASSQWREEQTQYF. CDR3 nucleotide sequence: TGTGCCAGCAGCCAATGGCGGGAGGAACAGACCCAGTACTTC.

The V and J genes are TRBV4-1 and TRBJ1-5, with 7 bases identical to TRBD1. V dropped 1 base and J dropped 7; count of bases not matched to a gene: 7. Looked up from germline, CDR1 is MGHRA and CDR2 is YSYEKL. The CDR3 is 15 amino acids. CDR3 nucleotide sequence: TGCGCCAGCAGCCAAGGGACAGGATTACTACAGCCCCAGCATTTT. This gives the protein CASSQGTGLLQPQHF.

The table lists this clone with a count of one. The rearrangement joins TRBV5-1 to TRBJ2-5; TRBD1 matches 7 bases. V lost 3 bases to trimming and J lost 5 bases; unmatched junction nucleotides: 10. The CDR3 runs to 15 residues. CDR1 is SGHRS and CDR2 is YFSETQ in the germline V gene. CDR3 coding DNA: TGCGCCAGCAGCTCTACCTTTGACAGGGCGGAGACCCAGTACTTC. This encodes CASSSTFDRAETQYF.

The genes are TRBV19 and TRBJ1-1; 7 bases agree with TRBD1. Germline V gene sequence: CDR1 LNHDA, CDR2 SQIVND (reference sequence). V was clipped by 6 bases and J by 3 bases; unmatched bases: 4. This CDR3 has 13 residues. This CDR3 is CASSWDRYTEAFF. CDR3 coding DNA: TGTGCCAGTAGCTGGGACAGATACACTGAAGCTTTCTTT.

The CDR3 protein is CASSQSPGDPYEQYF. The CDR3 nucleotides are TGCGCCAGCAGTCAATCGCCAGGGGACCCCTACGAGCAGTACTTC. The chain recombines TRBV23-1 with TRBJ2-7, with D tentatively TRBD1 (6 bases). TRBV23-1 is an ORF, and what it does is uncertain. V gave up 0 bases and J gave up 2 bases, with 11 bases separating them. The CDR3 is 15 residues long.

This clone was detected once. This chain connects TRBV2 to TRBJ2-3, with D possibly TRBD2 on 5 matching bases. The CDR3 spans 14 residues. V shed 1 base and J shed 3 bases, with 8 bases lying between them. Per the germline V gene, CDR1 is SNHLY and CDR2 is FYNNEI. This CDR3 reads CASSEEDLTDTQYF. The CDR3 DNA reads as TGTGCCAGCAGTGAAGAGGACTTGACAGATACGCAGTATTTT.

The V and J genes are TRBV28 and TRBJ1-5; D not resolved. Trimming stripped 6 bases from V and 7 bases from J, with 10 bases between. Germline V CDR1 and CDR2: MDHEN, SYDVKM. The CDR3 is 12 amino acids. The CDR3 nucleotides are TGTGCCAGCAGATCGGTACGGCAGCCCCAGCATTTT. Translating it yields CASRSVRQPQHF.

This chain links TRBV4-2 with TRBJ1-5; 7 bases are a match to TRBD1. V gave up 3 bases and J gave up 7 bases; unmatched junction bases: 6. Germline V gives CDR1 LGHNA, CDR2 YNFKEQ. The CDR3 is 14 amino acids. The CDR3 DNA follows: TGTGCCAGCAGCCACGAGACAGGGAAGCAGCCCCAGCATTTT. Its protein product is CASSHETGKQPQHF.

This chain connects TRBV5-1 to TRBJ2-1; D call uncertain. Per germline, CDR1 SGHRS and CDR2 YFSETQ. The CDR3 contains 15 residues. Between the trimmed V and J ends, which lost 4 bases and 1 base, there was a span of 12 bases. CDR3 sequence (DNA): TGCGCCAGCAGCATACGCGAGAGATCCTACAATGAGCAGTTCTTC. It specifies CASSIRERSYNEQFF.

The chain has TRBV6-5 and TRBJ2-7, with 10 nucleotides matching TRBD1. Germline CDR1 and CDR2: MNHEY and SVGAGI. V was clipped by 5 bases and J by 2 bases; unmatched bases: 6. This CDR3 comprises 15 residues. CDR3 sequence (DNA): TGTGCCAGCAGTCAGGGGACAGGGGCTACCTACGAGCAGTACTTC. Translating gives CASSQGTGATYEQYF.

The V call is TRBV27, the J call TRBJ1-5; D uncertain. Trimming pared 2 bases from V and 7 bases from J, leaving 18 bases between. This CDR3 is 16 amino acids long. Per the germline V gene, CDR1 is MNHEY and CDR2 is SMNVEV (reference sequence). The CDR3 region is CASSLRAPGIGQPQHF. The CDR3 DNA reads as TGTGCCAGCAGTTTAAGGGCGCCGGGGATTGGGCAGCCCCAGCATTTT.

The CDR3 reads CASSKARTAWSSGANVLTF. CDR3 bases: TGTGCCAGCAGTAAGGCCCGGACAGCTTGGAGCTCTGGGGCCAACGTCCTGACTTTC. This chain connects TRBV9 to TRBJ2-6; D perhaps matches TRBD1 (6 bases). Germline lookup yields CDR1 SGDLS and CDR2 YYNGEE. There are 19 residues in the CDR3. V lost 5 bases, J lost 0 bases, and 21 bases lay in between.

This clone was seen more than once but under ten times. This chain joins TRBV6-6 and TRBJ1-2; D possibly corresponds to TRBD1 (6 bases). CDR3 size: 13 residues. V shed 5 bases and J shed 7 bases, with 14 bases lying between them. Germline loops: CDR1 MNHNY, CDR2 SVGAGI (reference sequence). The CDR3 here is CASSRNRDAGYTF. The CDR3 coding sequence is TGTGCCAGCAGTCGAAACAGGGATGCTGGCTACACCTTC.

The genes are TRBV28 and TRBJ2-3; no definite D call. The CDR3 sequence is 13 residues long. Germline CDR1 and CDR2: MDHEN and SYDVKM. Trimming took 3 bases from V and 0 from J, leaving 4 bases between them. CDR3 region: CASSFSSTDTQYF. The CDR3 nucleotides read TGTGCCAGCAGTTTCTCTAGCACAGATACGCAGTATTTT.

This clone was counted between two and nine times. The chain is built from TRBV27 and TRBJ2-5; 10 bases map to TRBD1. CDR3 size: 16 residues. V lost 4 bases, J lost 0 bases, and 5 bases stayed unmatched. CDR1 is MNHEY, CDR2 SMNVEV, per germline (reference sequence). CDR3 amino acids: CASSSLGQGDQETQYF. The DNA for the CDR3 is TGTGCCAGCAGTTCCCTCGGACAGGGGGACCAAGAGACCCAGTACTTC.